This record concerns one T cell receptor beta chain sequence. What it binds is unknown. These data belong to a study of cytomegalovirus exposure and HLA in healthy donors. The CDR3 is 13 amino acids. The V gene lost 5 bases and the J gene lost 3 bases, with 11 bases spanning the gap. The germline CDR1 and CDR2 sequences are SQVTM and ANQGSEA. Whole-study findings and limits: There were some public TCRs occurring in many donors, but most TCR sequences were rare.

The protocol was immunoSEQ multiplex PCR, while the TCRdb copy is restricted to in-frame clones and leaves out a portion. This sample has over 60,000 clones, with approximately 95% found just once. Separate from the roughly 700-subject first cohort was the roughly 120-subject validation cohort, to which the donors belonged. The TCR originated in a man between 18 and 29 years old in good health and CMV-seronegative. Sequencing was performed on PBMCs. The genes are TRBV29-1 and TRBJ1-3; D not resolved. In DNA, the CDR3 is TGCAGCGTTATACAGCTACTTGGAAACACCATATATTTT. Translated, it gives CSVIQLLGNTIYF.